This TCR beta chain emerged from a study of blood T cell repertoires in COVID-19. Clones were sequenced by immunoSEQ multiplex PCR, and TCRdb holds only the in-frame ones, with some missing. The table includes about 360,000 clones, approximately 89% detected once. Germline-derived CDR1 and CDR2 are SGHNT and YYREEE (reference sequence). This CDR3 contains 14 residues. The trim removed 1 base at V and 4 bases at J, leaving 3 bases unmatched. The chain couples TRBV5-4 to TRBJ2-3, with TRBD2 matching 7 bases. Sample: PBMCs or T cells enriched from blood (not recorded which). The receptor comes from a man aged 35 to 55 in a cohort exposed to, infected with or recovered from COVID-19 (not recorded which). CDR3 sequence (DNA): TGTGCCAGCAGCTTGCGGCTAGCGGCAGATACGCAGTATTTT. As protein: CASSLRLAADTQYF.